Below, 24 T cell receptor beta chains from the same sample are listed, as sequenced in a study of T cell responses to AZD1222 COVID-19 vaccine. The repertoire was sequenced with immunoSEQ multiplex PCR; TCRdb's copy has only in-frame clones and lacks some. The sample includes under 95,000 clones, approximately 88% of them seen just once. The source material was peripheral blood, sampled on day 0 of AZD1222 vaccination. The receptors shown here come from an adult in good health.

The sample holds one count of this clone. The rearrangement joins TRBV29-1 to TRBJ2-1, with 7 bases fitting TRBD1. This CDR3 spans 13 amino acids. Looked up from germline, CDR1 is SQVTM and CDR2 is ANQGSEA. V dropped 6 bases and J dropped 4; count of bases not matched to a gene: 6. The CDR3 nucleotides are TGCAGCGTGGGTGGGACAGCTTACAATGAGCAGTTCTTC. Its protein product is CSVGGTAYNEQFF.

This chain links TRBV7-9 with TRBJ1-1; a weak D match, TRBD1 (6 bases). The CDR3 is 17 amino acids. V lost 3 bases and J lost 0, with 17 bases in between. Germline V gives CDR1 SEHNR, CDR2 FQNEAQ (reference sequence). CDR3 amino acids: CASSFYPSGAMNTEAFF. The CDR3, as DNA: TGTGCCAGCAGCTTTTACCCATCAGGGGCAATGAACACTGAAGCTTTCTTT.

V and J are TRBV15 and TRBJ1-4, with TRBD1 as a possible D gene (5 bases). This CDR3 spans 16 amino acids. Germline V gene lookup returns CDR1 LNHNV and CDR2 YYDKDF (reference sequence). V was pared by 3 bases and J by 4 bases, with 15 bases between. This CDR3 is CATSRAPGLRNEKLFF. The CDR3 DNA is TGTGCCACCAGCAGGGCTCCGGGACTGCGTAATGAAAAACTGTTTTTT.

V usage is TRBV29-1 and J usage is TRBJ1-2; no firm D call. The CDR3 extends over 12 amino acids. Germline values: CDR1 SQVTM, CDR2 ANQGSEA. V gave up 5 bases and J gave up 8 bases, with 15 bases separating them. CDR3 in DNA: TGCAGCGTTCGGTCCCTCCGGGAGGGCTACACCTTC. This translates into CSVRSLREGYTF. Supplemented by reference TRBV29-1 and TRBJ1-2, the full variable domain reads SAVISQKPSRDICQRGTSLTIQCQVDSQVTMMFWYRQQPGQSLTLIATANQGSEATYESGFVIDKFPISRPNLTFSTLTVSNMSPEDSSIYLCSVRSLREGYTFGSGTRLTVV.

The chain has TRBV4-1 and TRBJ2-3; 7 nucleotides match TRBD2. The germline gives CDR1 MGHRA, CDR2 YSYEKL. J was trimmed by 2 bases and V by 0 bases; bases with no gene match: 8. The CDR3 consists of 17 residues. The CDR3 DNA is TGCGCCAGCAGCCAAGAGTGGGGGACTACATACACAGATACGCAGTATTTT. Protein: CASSQEWGTTYTDTQYF.

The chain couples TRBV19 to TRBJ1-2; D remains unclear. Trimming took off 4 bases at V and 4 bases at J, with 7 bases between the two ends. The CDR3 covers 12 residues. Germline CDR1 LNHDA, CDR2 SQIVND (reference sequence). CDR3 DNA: TGTGCCAGTAGTAGGGAAGGCTATGGCTACACCTTC. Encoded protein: CASSREGYGYTF.

CDR3 protein: CASSLEPAGVEETQYF. Here the CDR3 DNA reads TGCGCCAGCAGCTTGGAGCCAGCGGGAGTGGAAGAGACCCAGTACTTC. The rearrangement uses TRBV5-1 and TRBJ2-5, with 8 bases identical to TRBD2. Germline CDR1 is SGHRS and CDR2 is YFSETQ. This CDR3 region has 16 residues. V lost 0 bases, J lost 3 bases, and 7 bases stayed unmatched.

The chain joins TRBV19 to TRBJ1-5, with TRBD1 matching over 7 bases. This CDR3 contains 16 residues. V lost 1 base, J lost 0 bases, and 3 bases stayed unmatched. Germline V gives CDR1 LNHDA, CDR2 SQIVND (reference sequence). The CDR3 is CASSIGGGNSNQPQHF. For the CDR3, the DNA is TGTGCCAGTAGTATAGGAGGGGGCAATAGCAATCAGCCCCAGCATTTT.

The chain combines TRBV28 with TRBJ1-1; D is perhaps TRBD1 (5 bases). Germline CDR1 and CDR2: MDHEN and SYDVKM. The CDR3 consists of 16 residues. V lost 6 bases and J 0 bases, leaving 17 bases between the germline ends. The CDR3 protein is CASSTSGGPLNTEAFF. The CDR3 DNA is TGTGCCAGCAGCACTAGCGGGGGACCGTTGAACACTGAAGCTTTCTTT.

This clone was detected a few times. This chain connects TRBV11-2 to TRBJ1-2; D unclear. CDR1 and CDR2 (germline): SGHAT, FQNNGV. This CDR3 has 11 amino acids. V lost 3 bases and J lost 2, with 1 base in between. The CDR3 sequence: CASSFNYGYTF. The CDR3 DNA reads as TGTGCCAGCAGCTTCAACTATGGCTACACCTTC.

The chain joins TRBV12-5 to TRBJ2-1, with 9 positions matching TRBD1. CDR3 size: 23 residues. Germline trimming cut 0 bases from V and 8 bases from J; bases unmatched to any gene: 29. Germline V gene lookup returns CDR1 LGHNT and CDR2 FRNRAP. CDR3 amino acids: CASGLVRIGTGKLVAGAFYEQFF. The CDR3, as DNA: TGTGCTAGTGGTTTGGTACGGATCGGGACAGGGAAACTTGTGGCGGGAGCTTTCTATGAGCAGTTCTTC.

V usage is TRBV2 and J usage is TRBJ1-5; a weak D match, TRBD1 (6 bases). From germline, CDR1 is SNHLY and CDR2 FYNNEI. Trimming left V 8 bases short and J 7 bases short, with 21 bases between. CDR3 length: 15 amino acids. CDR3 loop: CASGRAGAGRQPQHF. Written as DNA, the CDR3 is TGTGCCAGCGGGAGGGCGGGGGCAGGGAGGCAGCCCCAGCATTTT.

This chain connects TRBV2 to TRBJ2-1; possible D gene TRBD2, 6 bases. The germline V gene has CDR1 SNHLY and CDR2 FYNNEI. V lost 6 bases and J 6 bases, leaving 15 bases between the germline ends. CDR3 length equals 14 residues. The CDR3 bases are TGTGCCAGCAGAAGTGGGAGGATAAGCAATGAGCAGTTCTTC. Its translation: CASRSGRISNEQFF. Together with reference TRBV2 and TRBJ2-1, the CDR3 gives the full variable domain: EPEVTQTPSHQVTQMGQEVILRCVPISNHLYFYWYRQILGQKVEFLVSFYNNEISEKSEIFDDQFSVERPDGSNFTLKIRSTKLEDSAMYFCASRSGRISNEQFFGPGTRLTVL.

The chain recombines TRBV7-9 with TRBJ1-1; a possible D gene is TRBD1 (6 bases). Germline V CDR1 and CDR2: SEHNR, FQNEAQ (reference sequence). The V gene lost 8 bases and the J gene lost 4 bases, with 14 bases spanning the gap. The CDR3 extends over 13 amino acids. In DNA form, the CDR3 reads TGTGCCAGCCTCCTAGGGGGGTCCACTGAAGCTTTCTTT. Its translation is CASLLGGSTEAFF. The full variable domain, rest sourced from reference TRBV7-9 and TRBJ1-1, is DTGVSQNPRHKITKRGQNVTFRCDPISEHNRLYWYRQTLGQGPEFLTYFQNEAQLEKSRLLSDRFSAERPKGSFSTLEIQRTEQGDSAMYLCASLLGGSTEAFFGQGTRLTVV.

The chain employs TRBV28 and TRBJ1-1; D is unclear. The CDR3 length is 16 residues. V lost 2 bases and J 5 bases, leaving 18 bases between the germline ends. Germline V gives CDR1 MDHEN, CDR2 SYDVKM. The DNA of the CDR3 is TGTGCCAGCAGTTTACCATTGACTGGACCGGGGACTGAAGCTTTCTTT. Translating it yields CASSLPLTGPGTEAFF.

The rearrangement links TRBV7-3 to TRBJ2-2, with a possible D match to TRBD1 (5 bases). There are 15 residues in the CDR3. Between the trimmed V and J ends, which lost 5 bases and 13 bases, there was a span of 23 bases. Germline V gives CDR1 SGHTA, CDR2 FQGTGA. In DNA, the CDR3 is TGTGCCAGCAGCCCCGTGGCCGATCAGGGTGTCGGGCTGTTTTTT. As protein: CASSPVADQGVGLFF.

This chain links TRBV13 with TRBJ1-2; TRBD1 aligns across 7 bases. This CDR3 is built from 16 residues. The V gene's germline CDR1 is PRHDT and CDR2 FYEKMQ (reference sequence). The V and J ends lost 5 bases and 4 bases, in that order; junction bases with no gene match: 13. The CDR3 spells CASSVEDRALGYGYTF. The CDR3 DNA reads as TGTGCCAGCAGCGTCGAAGACAGGGCCCTCGGCTATGGCTACACCTTC.

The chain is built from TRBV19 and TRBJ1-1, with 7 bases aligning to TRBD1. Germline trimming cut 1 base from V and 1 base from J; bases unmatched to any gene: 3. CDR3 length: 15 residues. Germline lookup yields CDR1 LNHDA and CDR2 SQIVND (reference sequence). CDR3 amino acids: CASSIGTGWNTEAFF. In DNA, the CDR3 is TGTGCCAGTAGTATAGGGACAGGCTGGAACACTGAAGCTTTCTTT.

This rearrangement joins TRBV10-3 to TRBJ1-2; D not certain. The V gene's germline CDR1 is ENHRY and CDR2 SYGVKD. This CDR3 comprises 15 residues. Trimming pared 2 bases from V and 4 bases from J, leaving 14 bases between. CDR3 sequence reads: CAISERTDSFYGYTF. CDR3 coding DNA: TGTGCCATCAGTGAGCGGACCGACTCCTTCTATGGCTACACCTTC.

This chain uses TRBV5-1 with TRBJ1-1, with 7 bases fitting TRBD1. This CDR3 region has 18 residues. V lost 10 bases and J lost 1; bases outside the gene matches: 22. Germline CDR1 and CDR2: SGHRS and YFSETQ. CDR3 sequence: CAAPHRRQGPPPNTEAFF. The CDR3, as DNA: TGCGCCGCACCGCACCGAAGACAGGGTCCACCTCCGAACACTGAAGCTTTCTTT.

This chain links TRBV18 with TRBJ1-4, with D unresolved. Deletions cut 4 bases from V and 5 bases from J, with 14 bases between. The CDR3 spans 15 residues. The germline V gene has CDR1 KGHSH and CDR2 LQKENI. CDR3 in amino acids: CASSLSFNRNEKLFF. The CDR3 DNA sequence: TGTGCCAGCTCACTCAGTTTCAACCGGAATGAAAAACTGTTTTTT.

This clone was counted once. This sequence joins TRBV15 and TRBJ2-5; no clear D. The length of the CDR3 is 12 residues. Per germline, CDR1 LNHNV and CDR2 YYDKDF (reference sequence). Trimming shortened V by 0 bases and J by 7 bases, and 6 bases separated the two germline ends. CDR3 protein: CATSRDTGTQYF. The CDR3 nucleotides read TGTGCCACCAGCAGAGATACGGGGACCCAGTACTTC.

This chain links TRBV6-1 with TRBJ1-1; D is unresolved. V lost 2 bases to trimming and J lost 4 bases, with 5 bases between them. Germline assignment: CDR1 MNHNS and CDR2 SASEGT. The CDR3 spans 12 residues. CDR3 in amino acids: CASSESATEAFF. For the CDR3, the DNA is TGTGCCAGCAGTGAATCGGCCACTGAAGCTTTCTTT.

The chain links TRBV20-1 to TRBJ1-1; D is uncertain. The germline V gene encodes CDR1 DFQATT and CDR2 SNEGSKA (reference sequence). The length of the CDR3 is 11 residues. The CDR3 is CKGFVNTEAFF. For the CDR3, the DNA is TGCAAAGGGTTTGTAAACACTGAAGCTTTCTTT.